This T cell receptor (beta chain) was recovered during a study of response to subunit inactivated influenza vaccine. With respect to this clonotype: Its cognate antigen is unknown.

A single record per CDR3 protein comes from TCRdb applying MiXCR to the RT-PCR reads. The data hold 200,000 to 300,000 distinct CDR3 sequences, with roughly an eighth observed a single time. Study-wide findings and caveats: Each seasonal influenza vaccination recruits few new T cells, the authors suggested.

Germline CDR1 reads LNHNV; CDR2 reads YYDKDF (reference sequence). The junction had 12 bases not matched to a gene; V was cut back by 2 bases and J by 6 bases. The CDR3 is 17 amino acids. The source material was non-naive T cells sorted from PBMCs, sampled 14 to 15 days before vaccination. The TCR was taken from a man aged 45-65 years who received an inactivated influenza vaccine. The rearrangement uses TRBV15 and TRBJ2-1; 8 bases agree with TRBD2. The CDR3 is CATSRLEGLAFGNEQFF. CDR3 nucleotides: TGTGCCACCAGCAGATTAGAAGGACTAGCCTTCGGCAATGAGCAGTTCTTC. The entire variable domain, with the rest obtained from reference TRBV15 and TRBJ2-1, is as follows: DAMVIQNPRYQVTQFGKPVTLSCSQTLNHNVMYWYQQKSSQAPKLLFHYYDKDFNNEADTPDNFQSRRPNTSFCFLDIRSPGLGDTAMYLCATSRLEGLAFGNEQFFGPGTRLTVL.